This T cell receptor beta chain was captured by sequencing in a study of blood T cells in healthy people across ages. CDR1 and CDR2 from the germline V gene are LNHNV and YYDKDF (reference sequence). Trimming shortened V by 3 bases and J by 1 base, and 16 bases separated the two germline ends. This CDR3 spans 18 amino acids. Combining a sample-barcoded 5' primer with a J-beta primer mix, a second PCR ran for about 7 to 11 cycles. TCRdb re-called the 5' RACE reads through MiXCR, storing one row per CDR3 protein. The table lists roughly 1,500,000 distinct CDR3 sequences, almost 35% of them singletons, with about 10% in the top ten. This clonotype was seen only a few times.

The chain uses TRBV15 and TRBJ2-6; D remains unclear. The sequence was collected from a woman under 40 in good health. Specimen: blood. CDR3 nucleotides: TGTGCCACCAGCAGGACTTTCTTAGATCTTTCTGGGGCCAACGTCCTGACTTTC. This encodes CATSRTFLDLSGANVLTF.